Listed below are T cell receptor beta chains from one sample, sequenced in a study of shared clonotypes between healthy human individuals. Only in-frame clones appear in the TCRdb table, and some are missing; sequencing was by immunoSEQ multiplex PCR. The repertoire holds fewer than 3 million clones, with around 92% as singletons. Sequencing was carried out using naive CD4+ T cells from PBMCs. The receptors were sampled from a man aged 18 to 35 in good health. Some clones in this sample may be carry-over from other donors' samples. Both conserved end residues are part of each CDR3. The D gene is left open where the match is weak. Not every row has a clone size; where given, it reads once, few, many or a size class.

V gene: TRBV6-5
J gene: TRBJ1-1
clone size: -
D gene: -
CDR3 protein: CASSPGGLGAEAFF
CDR3 DNA: TGTGCCAGCAGCCCTGGGGGACTAGGGGCTGAAGCTTTCTTT

V gene: TRBV5-1
J gene: TRBJ2-2
clone size: -
D gene: TRBD2
CDR3 protein: CASSLVASGRYTGELFF
CDR3 DNA: TGCGCCAGCAGCTTGGTGGCTAGCGGGAGGTACACCGGGGAGCTGTTTTTT

V gene: TRBV7-6
J gene: TRBJ2-2
clone size: -
D gene: -
CDR3 protein: CASSPGRANTGELFF
CDR3 DNA: TGTGCCAGCAGCCCCGGCAGGGCGAACACCGGGGAGCTGTTTTTT

V gene: TRBV5-4
J gene: TRBJ1-2
clone size: -
D gene: TRBD1
CDR3 protein: CASSPGTGVGYNYGYTF
CDR3 DNA: TGTGCCAGCAGCCCCGGGACAGGGGTTGGCTATAACTATGGCTACACCTTC

V gene: TRBV28
J gene: TRBJ2-7
clone size: -
D gene: TRBD1
CDR3 protein: CASSFIGQGSYEQYF
CDR3 DNA: TGTGCCAGCAGTTTCATTGGACAGGGTAGCTACGAGCAGTACTTC

V gene: TRBV5-1
J gene: TRBJ2-5
clone size: -
D gene: -
CDR3 protein: CASSPGEGETQYF
CDR3 DNA: TGCGCCAGCAGCCCAGGGGAAGGCGAGACCCAGTACTTC

V gene: TRBV6-1
J gene: TRBJ2-7
clone size: -
D gene: -
CDR3 protein: CASSVMGTANYEQYF
CDR3 DNA: TGTGCCAGCAGTGTGATGGGGACGGCGAACTACGAGCAGTACTTC

V gene: TRBV28
J gene: TRBJ2-5
clone size: -
D gene: -
CDR3 protein: CASSRPGETQYF
CDR3 DNA: TGTGCCAGCTCGCGCCCGGGGGAGACCCAGTACTTC

V gene: TRBV19
J gene: TRBJ1-1
clone size: -
D gene: -
CDR3 protein: CASSIGTGKAFF
CDR3 DNA: TGTGCCAGTAGTATTGGGACGGGTAAAGCTTTCTTT

V gene: TRBV19
J gene: TRBJ2-1
clone size: -
D gene: TRBD2
CDR3 protein: CASRTGTSIVEQFF
CDR3 DNA: TGTGCCAGTAGAACCGGGACTAGCATTGTGGAGCAGTTCTTC

V gene: TRBV18
J gene: TRBJ2-3
clone size: once
D gene: TRBD2
CDR3 protein: CASSSTPASGSLADTQYF
CDR3 DNA: TGTGCCAGCTCATCTACTCCCGCTAGCGGGAGTTTGGCAGATACGCAGTATTTT

V gene: TRBV7-9
J gene: TRBJ2-5
clone size: once
D gene: -
CDR3 protein: CASSLRGYQETQYF
CDR3 DNA: TGTGCCAGCAGCTTAAGGGGATATCAAGAGACCCAGTACTTC

V gene: TRBV4-1
J gene: TRBJ2-1
clone size: -
D gene: TRBD2
CDR3 protein: CASSPLAGGTHNEQFF
CDR3 DNA: TGCGCCAGCAGCCCCTTAGCGGGAGGGACCCACAATGAGCAGTTCTTC

V gene: TRBV27
J gene: TRBJ2-6
clone size: -
D gene: TRBD1
CDR3 protein: CASRLTGGGGANVLTF
CDR3 DNA: TGTGCCAGCAGATTGACAGGGGGCGGTGGGGCCAACGTCCTGACTTTC

V gene: TRBV5-1
J gene: TRBJ1-3
clone size: -
D gene: -
CDR3 protein: CASSPGLSASGNTIYF
CDR3 DNA: TGCGCCAGCAGTCCAGGTTTATCAGCCTCTGGAAACACCATATATTTT

V gene: TRBV5-4
J gene: TRBJ2-3
clone size: once
D gene: -
CDR3 protein: CASSLDSRPPTDTQYF
CDR3 DNA: TGTGCCAGCAGCTTGGACAGTAGGCCTCCCACAGATACGCAGTATTTT

V gene: TRBV28
J gene: TRBJ2-2
clone size: -
D gene: -
CDR3 protein: CASSLGPRGAGELFF
CDR3 DNA: TGTGCCAGCAGTTTGGGGCCTCGCGGTGCCGGGGAGCTGTTTTTT

V gene: TRBV21-1
J gene: TRBJ2-5
clone size: -
D gene: -
CDR3 protein: CASGNEGLQETQYF
CDR3 DNA: TGTGCCAGCGGAAATGAGGGGTTACAAGAGACCCAGTACTTC

V gene: TRBV5-6
J gene: TRBJ1-4
clone size: -
D gene: -
CDR3 protein: CASSLSGRGREKLFF
CDR3 DNA: TGTGCCAGCAGCTTGTCGGGGAGGGGGAGAGAAAAACTGTTTTTT

V gene: TRBV30
J gene: TRBJ2-2
clone size: -
D gene: TRBD2
CDR3 protein: CAWSIGLAGTPGTGELFF
CDR3 DNA: TGTGCCTGGAGTATAGGGCTAGCGGGAACCCCGGGCACCGGGGAGCTGTTTTTT

V gene: TRBV19
J gene: TRBJ2-7
clone size: -
D gene: TRBD1
CDR3 protein: CASSTAGQGFYEQYF
CDR3 DNA: TGTGCCAGTAGCACGGCGGGACAGGGATTTTACGAGCAGTACTTC

V gene: TRBV6-6
J gene: TRBJ2-1
clone size: once
D gene: TRBD1
CDR3 protein: CATRDRGFDEQFF
CDR3 DNA: TGTGCCACCCGGGACAGGGGGTTTGATGAGCAGTTCTTC

V gene: TRBV19
J gene: TRBJ1-1
clone size: -
D gene: -
CDR3 protein: CASSFPRGTNTEAFF
CDR3 DNA: TGTGCCAGTAGTTTCCCCCGGGGTACGAACACTGAAGCTTTCTTT

V gene: TRBV21-1
J gene: TRBJ2-7
clone size: -
D gene: -
CDR3 protein: CASSKDRDRDCDEQYF
CDR3 DNA: TGTGCCAGCAGCAAAGACAGAGACAGGGATTGTGACGAGCAGTACTTC

V gene: TRBV29-1
J gene: TRBJ2-5
clone size: -
D gene: -
CDR3 protein: CSVVGEPETQYF
CDR3 DNA: TGCAGCGTTGTTGGGGAGCCAGAGACCCAGTACTTC

V gene: TRBV6-1
J gene: TRBJ2-5
clone size: -
D gene: -
CDR3 protein: CASSATPRGRGETQYF
CDR3 DNA: TGTGCCAGCAGTGCCACCCCAAGGGGACGGGGAGAGACCCAGTACTTC

V gene: TRBV2
J gene: TRBJ1-5
clone size: -
D gene: -
CDR3 protein: CASKSGTASNQPQHF
CDR3 DNA: TGTGCCAGCAAGTCAGGGACGGCTTCCAATCAGCCCCAGCATTTT

V gene: TRBV18
J gene: TRBJ1-5
clone size: -
D gene: TRBD1
CDR3 protein: CASSPSGDREGQPQHF
CDR3 DNA: TGTGCCAGCTCACCTTCCGGAGACAGGGAAGGTCAGCCCCAGCATTTT

V gene: TRBV29-1
J gene: TRBJ2-3
clone size: -
D gene: TRBD2
CDR3 protein: CSARTSGTSTDTQYF
CDR3 DNA: TGCAGCGCTCGGACTAGCGGGACGAGCACAGATACGCAGTATTTT

V gene: TRBV2
J gene: TRBJ1-5
clone size: few
D gene: TRBD1
CDR3 protein: CASRGTGDQPQHF
CDR3 DNA: TGTGCCAGCCGGGGGACAGGGGATCAGCCCCAGCATTTT

V gene: TRBV7-9
J gene: TRBJ1-5
clone size: -
D gene: TRBD1
CDR3 protein: CASSLGDSSNQPQHF
CDR3 DNA: TGTGCCAGCAGCTTAGGGGACAGCAGCAATCAGCCCCAGCATTTT

V gene: TRBV4-2
J gene: TRBJ2-2
clone size: -
D gene: -
CDR3 protein: CASSQEKIAGELFF
CDR3 DNA: TGTGCCAGCAGCCAAGAAAAAATTGCCGGGGAGCTGTTTTTT

V gene: TRBV28
J gene: TRBJ2-7
clone size: -
D gene: -
CDR3 protein: CASSLGDSRSYEQYF
CDR3 DNA: TGTGCCAGCAGTCTAGGGGACTCGCGCTCCTACGAGCAGTACTTC

V gene: TRBV4-1
J gene: TRBJ1-1
clone size: few
D gene: -
CDR3 protein: CASSQSGRGRNTEAFF
CDR3 DNA: TGCGCCAGCAGCCAATCGGGCAGGGGAAGGAACACTGAAGCTTTCTTT

V gene: TRBV5-1
J gene: TRBJ2-7
clone size: -
D gene: TRBD1
CDR3 protein: CASSLAPVGTGTSYEQYF
CDR3 DNA: TGCGCCAGCAGCTTGGCACCGGTTGGGACAGGAACATCCTACGAGCAGTACTTC

V gene: TRBV28
J gene: TRBJ1-5
clone size: -
D gene: -
CDR3 protein: CASSLSYSNQPQHF
CDR3 DNA: TGTGCCAGCAGTTTATCGTATAGCAATCAGCCCCAGCATTTT

V gene: TRBV28
J gene: TRBJ2-7
clone size: -
D gene: -
CDR3 protein: CASSFRDLLNGEQYF
CDR3 DNA: TGTGCCAGCAGTTTTCGGGACCTCCTGAATGGGGAGCAGTACTTC

V gene: TRBV10-3
J gene: TRBJ2-6
clone size: -
D gene: -
CDR3 protein: CAIGADSPSGANVLTF
CDR3 DNA: TGTGCCATCGGCGCGGACAGCCCCTCTGGGGCCAACGTCCTGACTTTC

V gene: TRBV7-2
J gene: TRBJ2-1
clone size: -
D gene: -
CDR3 protein: CASSLEGTVNEQFF
CDR3 DNA: TGTGCCAGCAGCTTAGAGGGGACTGTGAATGAGCAGTTCTTC

V gene: TRBV29-1
J gene: TRBJ2-1
clone size: once
D gene: TRBD2
CDR3 protein: CSVWDLREFGEQFF
CDR3 DNA: TGCAGCGTTTGGGACTTGCGGGAGTTTGGCGAGCAGTTCTTC

V gene: TRBV21-1
J gene: TRBJ1-1
clone size: -
D gene: -
CDR3 protein: CASSKEGMNTEAFF
CDR3 DNA: TGTGCCAGCAGCAAGGAGGGGATGAACACTGAAGCTTTCTTT

V gene: TRBV5-1
J gene: TRBJ2-3
clone size: once
D gene: -
CDR3 protein: CASSRGAVTDTQYF
CDR3 DNA: TGCGCCAGCAGCCGAGGGGCAGTCACAGATACGCAGTATTTT

V gene: TRBV5-6
J gene: TRBJ2-3
clone size: -
D gene: -
CDR3 protein: CASSFGPSGDTQYF
CDR3 DNA: TGTGCCAGCAGCTTCGGGCCCTCGGGAGATACGCAGTATTTT

V gene: TRBV19
J gene: TRBJ1-5
clone size: -
D gene: TRBD1
CDR3 protein: CASSRGTGGSRNQPQHF
CDR3 DNA: TGTGCCAGTAGCCGTGGGACAGGGGGTTCCCGCAATCAGCCCCAGCATTTT

V gene: TRBV9
J gene: TRBJ2-1
clone size: -
D gene: TRBD2
CDR3 protein: CASSVGVGAGVTYNEQFF
CDR3 DNA: TGTGCCAGCAGCGTAGGGGTCGGAGCGGGAGTCACCTACAATGAGCAGTTCTTC

V gene: TRBV9
J gene: TRBJ2-2
clone size: -
D gene: -
CDR3 protein: CASSATASFAGELFF
CDR3 DNA: TGTGCCAGCAGCGCCACCGCCTCGTTCGCCGGGGAGCTGTTTTTT

V gene: TRBV7-3
J gene: TRBJ2-3
clone size: -
D gene: TRBD2
CDR3 protein: CASSPGLAEADTQYF
CDR3 DNA: TGTGCCAGCAGCCCAGGACTAGCGGAAGCAGATACGCAGTATTTT

V gene: TRBV6-4
J gene: TRBJ1-1
clone size: -
D gene: TRBD1
CDR3 protein: CASSPLGTGNTEAFF
CDR3 DNA: TGTGCCAGCAGTCCCCTTGGGACAGGGAACACTGAAGCTTTCTTT

V gene: TRBV11-1
J gene: TRBJ2-1
clone size: -
D gene: -
CDR3 protein: CASSSRTLSNEQFF
CDR3 DNA: TGTGCCAGCAGCTCCAGGACCCTAAGTAATGAGCAGTTCTTC

V gene: TRBV20-1
J gene: TRBJ2-5
clone size: -
D gene: -
CDR3 protein: CSAKTRETQYF
CDR3 DNA: TGCAGTGCTAAGACCCGCGAGACCCAGTACTTC

V gene: TRBV14
J gene: TRBJ1-1
clone size: -
D gene: -
CDR3 protein: CASSQDRPLATEAFF
CDR3 DNA: TGTGCCAGCAGCCAAGATCGGCCGCTCGCCACTGAAGCTTTCTTT

V gene: TRBV6-1
J gene: TRBJ2-5
clone size: -
D gene: -
CDR3 protein: CASSEGGGIGETQYF
CDR3 DNA: TGTGCCAGCAGTGAAGGAGGGGGTATAGGGGAGACCCAGTACTTC

V gene: TRBV2
J gene: TRBJ2-1
clone size: -
D gene: TRBD2
CDR3 protein: CASRRTSGNNNEQFF
CDR3 DNA: TGTGCCAGCAGACGGACTAGCGGGAATAACAATGAGCAGTTCTTC

V gene: TRBV7-9
J gene: TRBJ1-6
clone size: -
D gene: -
CDR3 protein: CASSLMVQDSPLHF
CDR3 DNA: TGTGCCAGCAGCTTAATGGTCCAGGATTCACCCCTCCACTTT

V gene: TRBV4-1
J gene: TRBJ1-1
clone size: -
D gene: -
CDR3 protein: CASSQMPQRGAEAFF
CDR3 DNA: TGCGCCAGCAGCCAAATGCCTCAGAGGGGCGCTGAAGCTTTCTTT

V gene: TRBV27
J gene: TRBJ1-2
clone size: -
D gene: -
CDR3 protein: CASSFRAGYGYTF
CDR3 DNA: TGTGCCAGCAGTTTCAGGGCCGGCTATGGCTACACCTTC

V gene: TRBV7-3
J gene: TRBJ2-3
clone size: -
D gene: -
CDR3 protein: CASSSEGWREADTQYF
CDR3 DNA: TGTGCCAGCAGCTCCGAGGGTTGGAGGGAGGCAGATACGCAGTATTTT

V gene: TRBV28
J gene: TRBJ1-2
clone size: -
D gene: -
CDR3 protein: CASSNQKYGYTF
CDR3 DNA: TGTGCCAGCAGTAACCAAAAATATGGCTACACCTTC

V gene: TRBV28
J gene: TRBJ2-1
clone size: -
D gene: -
CDR3 protein: CASSWLYNEQFF
CDR3 DNA: TGTGCCAGCAGTTGGCTCTACAATGAGCAGTTCTTC

V gene: TRBV5-1
J gene: TRBJ2-4
clone size: -
D gene: -
CDR3 protein: CASSLVGGENIQYF
CDR3 DNA: TGCGCCAGCAGCTTAGTCGGCGGCGAAAACATTCAGTACTTC